Below are 24 T cell receptor beta chains sequenced from a single sample in a study of beta chain features in type 1 diabetes. Expressed TCRB transcripts got sequenced, as all isolated RNA was reverse transcribed. Profiled with immunoSEQ multiplex PCR; TCRdb holds only in-frame clones, not every one. Altogether about 450,000 clones are present, more than 9.5% being singletons, with the ten largest covering less than 0.06%. The sequenced sample consisted of naive CD4+ T cells from blood. The origin of the receptors is a woman aged 18-35 years in good health.

The chain recombines TRBV7-2 with TRBJ1-5, with no clear D. The CDR3 is 13 amino acids. CDR1 and CDR2 (germline): SGHTA, FQGNSA. V lost 5 bases, J lost 0 bases, and 5 bases lay in between. CDR3 amino acids: CASSVYSNQPQHF. The CDR3 coding sequence is TGTGCCAGCAGCGTTTATAGCAATCAGCCCCAGCATTTT.

This clone appeared a few times. J is TRBJ1-1 and V is TRBV5-8; TRBD1 might be the D (6 bases). CDR1 is SGHTS and CDR2 is YDEGEE in the germline V gene. The V and J ends lost 0 bases and 7 bases respectively, with 13 bases between them. The CDR3 covers 14 residues. CDR3 DNA: TGTGCCAGCAGCTTGGCCAGTAGGGGGAGTGAAGCTTTCTTT. This sequence encodes CASSLASRGSEAFF. Full variable domain (missing parts from reference TRBV5-8 and TRBJ1-1): EAGVTQSPTHLIKTRGQQATLRCSPISGHTSVYWYQQALGLGLQFLLWYDEGEERNRGNFPPRFSGRQFPNYSSELNVNALELEDSALYLCASSLASRGSEAFFGQGTRLTVV.

V is TRBV7-8 and J is TRBJ2-1, with D possibly being TRBD1 or TRBD2 (6 bases each). Germline CDR1 and CDR2: SGHVS and FQNEAQ. The length of the CDR3 is 18 residues. Trimming pared 3 bases from V and 2 bases from J, leaving 20 bases between. The CDR3 DNA reads TGTGCCAGCAGCTTTAGGCTCGGGGGCAGGGTTACCTACAATGAGCAGTTCTTC. It yields the protein CASSFRLGGRVTYNEQFF. The full variable domain, with the rest looked up from reference TRBV7-8 and TRBJ2-1, is GAGVSQSPRYKVAKRGQDVALRCDPISGHVSLFWYQQALGQGPEFLTYFQNEAQLDKSGLPSDRFFAERPEGSVSTLKIQRTQQEDSAVYLCASSFRLGGRVTYNEQFFGPGTRLTVL.

This clone was seen a handful of times. CDR3 in DNA: TGTGCCAGCAGCCAAGTTAGATCCGAGCAGTACTTC. Protein: CASSQVRSEQYF. The V call is TRBV14, the J call TRBJ2-7; D gene ambiguous. CDR3 size: 12 residues. Germline CDR1 SGHDN, CDR2 FVKESK. The V gene lost 1 base and the J gene lost 6 bases, with 7 bases spanning the gap. Full variable domain (missing parts from reference TRBV14 and TRBJ2-7): EAGVTQFPSHSVIEKGQTVTLRCDPISGHDNLYWYRRVMGKEIKFLLHFVKESKQDESGMPNNRFLAERTGGTYSTLKVQPAELEDSGVYFCASSQVRSEQYFGPGTRLTVT.

The chain has TRBV29-1 and TRBJ2-3; a weak D match, TRBD2 (5 bases). V lost 5 bases and J 6 bases, leaving 6 bases between the germline ends. Germline CDR1 reads SQVTM; CDR2 reads ANQGSEA. The CDR3 runs to 10 residues. CDR3 sequence (DNA): TGCAGCGTTCGGAGGGATACGCAGTATTTT. Residues: CSVRRDTQYF.

The chain combines TRBV5-1 with TRBJ2-1, with D unclear. Germline lookup yields CDR1 SGHRS and CDR2 YFSETQ. This CDR3 is built from 16 residues. Trimming removed 3 bases at V and 3 bases at J, with 16 bases between. CDR3 coding DNA: TGCGCCAGCAGCTACCTCGTGGCAGGCCTCTACAATGAGCAGTTCTTC. This encodes CASSYLVAGLYNEQFF.

This clone was seen more than once but under ten times. The rearrangement uses TRBV9 and TRBJ1-6, with a possible D match to TRBD1 (5 bases). The CDR3 has 14 residues. Trimming took off 2 bases at V and 8 bases at J, with 11 bases between the two ends. Germline CDR1 reads SGDLS; CDR2 reads YYNGEE. The CDR3, as DNA: TGTGCCAGCAGCGTCCAACAGGCCTATTCACCCCTCCACTTT. Translating it yields CASSVQQAYSPLHF.

The chain couples TRBV13 to TRBJ1-1, with D possibly TRBD1 on 5 matching bases. Trimming removed 5 bases at V and 4 bases at J, with 17 bases between. CDR1 and CDR2 from the germline V gene are PRHDT and FYEKMQ (reference sequence). This CDR3 spans 15 amino acids. The chain's CDR3 is CASSHPGLGGTEAFF. The CDR3 coding sequence is TGTGCCAGCAGCCATCCGGGACTCGGCGGCACTGAAGCTTTCTTT. Supplemented by reference TRBV13 and TRBJ1-1, the full variable domain reads AAGVIQSPRHLIKEKRETATLKCYPIPRHDTVYWYQQGPGQDPQFLISFYEKMQSDKGSIPDRFSAQQFSDYHSELNMSSLELGDSALYFCASSHPGLGGTEAFFGQGTRLTVV.

V gene TRBV12-5 combines with J gene TRBJ2-1; 7 positions agree with TRBD1. There are 14 residues in the CDR3. J lost 6 bases, V lost 2 bases, and 4 bases had no gene match. Germline loops: CDR1 LGHNT, CDR2 FRNRAP. The DNA of the CDR3 is TGTGCTAGTGGTTTGTCGACAGGGAGCAATGAGCAGTTCTTC. Protein: CASGLSTGSNEQFF.

The V and J genes are TRBV30 and TRBJ1-1; D unclear. The CDR3 length is 12 residues. Germline lookup yields CDR1 GTSNPN and CDR2 SVGIG (reference sequence). The V end was cut by 4 bases, the J end by 10 bases, with 16 bases between. The CDR3 DNA reads as TGTGCCTGGACCGCCTTCCTCGGCGGAGCTTTCTTT. Translation gives CAWTAFLGGAFF.

The chain employs TRBV7-3 and TRBJ2-6; perhaps D is TRBD1 or TRBD2 (5 bases each). CDR1 is SGHTA and CDR2 is FQGTGA in the germline V gene. V lost 0 bases and J lost 0, with 12 bases in between. There are 18 residues in the CDR3. CDR3 DNA: TGTGCCAGCAGCTTAACGGGCCCAGGGAGCTCTGGGGCCAACGTCCTGACTTTC. Its translation: CASSLTGPGSSGANVLTF. Based on the CDR3 plus reference TRBV7-3 and TRBJ2-6, the full variable domain is GAGVSQTPSNKVTEKGKYVELRCDPISGHTALYWYRQSLGQGPEFLIYFQGTGAADDSGLPNDRFFAVRPEGSVSTLKIQRTERGDSAVYLCASSLTGPGSSGANVLTFGAGSRLTVL.

The V call is TRBV5-4, the J call TRBJ2-5; 11 nucleotides align to TRBD2. There are 15 residues in the CDR3. Looked up from germline, CDR1 is SGHNT and CDR2 is YYREEE (reference sequence). The J segment lost 5 bases and the V segment lost 4 bases, leaving 7 bases of the junction unmatched. The CDR3 reads CASSPTSGSRETQYF. DNA for the CDR3: TGTGCCAGCAGCCCTACTAGCGGGAGCAGGGAGACCCAGTACTTC.

This clone was seen a handful of times. This chain connects TRBV5-4 to TRBJ1-2, with D hard to call. With 4 bases removed from V and 1 base from J, the gap between germline ends came to 17 bases. Germline lookup yields CDR1 SGHNT and CDR2 YYREEE (reference sequence). This CDR3 contains 16 residues. CDR3 region: CASSRAGLVDNYGYTF. Written as DNA, the CDR3 is TGTGCCAGCAGCAGAGCGGGCCTTGTCGATAACTATGGCTACACCTTC.

This clone has just a few counts. This sequence joins TRBV14 and TRBJ2-7; TRBD2 matches at 8 bases. The CDR3 length is 13 residues. J lost 9 bases, V lost 2 bases, and 6 bases had no gene match. Germline V lookup: CDR1 SGHDN, CDR2 FVKESK. The DNA of the CDR3 is TGTGCCAGCAGCCAAACTGTACTAGCGGTGCAGTACGTC. Its translation: CASSQTVLAVQYV.

This chain connects TRBV14 to TRBJ2-2, with D possibly TRBD1 on 6 matching bases. Trimming removed 3 bases at V and 0 bases at J, with 14 bases between. In germline, CDR1 is SGHDN, CDR2 FVKESK. This CDR3 contains 17 residues. CDR3 region: CASSHRDTSANTGELFF. The CDR3 nucleotides are TGTGCCAGCAGCCACCGGGACACCAGCGCGAACACCGGGGAGCTGTTTTTT.

This clone was found many times. V gene TRBV30 combines with J gene TRBJ2-7; TRBD1 matches at 9 bases. The ends lost 4 bases at V and 2 bases at J; junction bases unmatched: 3. CDR3 size: 13 residues. Germline lookup yields CDR1 GTSNPN and CDR2 SVGIG (reference sequence). CDR3 nucleotide sequence: TGTGCCTGGAAGGGACAGGGCACCTACGAGCAGTACTTC. The encoded protein is CAWKGQGTYEQYF. The variable domain in full, completed from reference TRBV30 and TRBJ2-7, reads SQTIHQWPATLVQPVGSPLSLECTVEGTSNPNLYWYRQAAGRGLQLLFYSVGIGQISSEVPQNLSASRPQDRQFILSSKKLLLSDSGFYLCAWKGQGTYEQYFGPGTRLTVT.

The chain is built from TRBV18 and TRBJ2-7; no definite D call. The CDR3 sequence is 14 residues long. From germline, CDR1 is KGHSH and CDR2 LQKENI. V gave up 4 bases and J gave up 1 base, with 11 bases separating them. The CDR3 region has the DNA TGTGCCAGCTCACGGATCGACGGATCCTACGAGCAGTACTTC. It is translated as CASSRIDGSYEQYF.

On this clone: A much larger clone lies a single base off, so this may be a read error. The chain joins TRBV11-3 to TRBJ2-5; D gene uncertain. The ends were cut back, 4 bases at V and 5 bases at J, with 5 bases in the middle. Germline-derived CDR1 and CDR2 are SGHNT and YENEEA. The CDR3 is made up of 11 amino acids. Here the CDR3 reads CASSSLETQYF. CDR3 coding DNA: TGTGCCAGCAGCTCACTGGAGACCCAGTACTTC.

The V gene is TRBV30, the J gene TRBJ1-2; no clear D gene. The ends were cut back, 7 bases at V and 2 bases at J, with 14 bases in the middle. Germline lookup yields CDR1 GTSNPN and CDR2 SVGIG (reference sequence). The CDR3 covers 13 residues. The DNA for the CDR3 is TGTGCCTATACGAGAGGCGCAAACTATGGCTACACCTTC. The encoded protein is CAYTRGANYGYTF. Combining the CDR3 with reference TRBV30 and TRBJ1-2 gives the whole variable domain SQTIHQWPATLVQPVGSPLSLECTVEGTSNPNLYWYRQAAGRGLQLLFYSVGIGQISSEVPQNLSASRPQDRQFILSSKKLLLSDSGFYLCAYTRGANYGYTFGSGTRLTVV.

On this clone itself: This CDR3 is also generated by other DNA sequences in the sample. The V and J genes are TRBV7-2 and TRBJ2-1; D remains unclear. The V end was cut by 2 bases, the J end by 2 bases, with 7 bases between. Germline V gene sequence: CDR1 SGHTA, CDR2 FQGNSA. The CDR3 contains 14 residues. The CDR3, as DNA: TGTGCCAGCAGCTTATCCGCAGCCTACAATGAGCAGTTCTTC. Encoded protein: CASSLSAAYNEQFF. The variable domain in full, completed from reference TRBV7-2 and TRBJ2-1, reads GAGVSQSPSNKVTEKGKDVELRCDPISGHTALYWYRQSLGQGLEFLIYFQGNSAPDKSGLPSDRFSAERTGGSVSTLTIQRTQQEDSAVYLCASSLSAAYNEQFFGPGTRLTVL.

The chain carries TRBV9 and TRBJ2-5; no firm D call. Trimming stripped 0 bases from V and 1 base from J, with 10 bases between. The CDR3 is made up of 15 amino acids. The germline CDR1 and CDR2 sequences are SGDLS and YYNGEE. The CDR3 coding sequence is TGTGCCAGCAGCGTAGCTTCTCTGAGCCAAGAGACCCAGTACTTC. The encoded protein is CASSVASLSQETQYF.

This clone was detected a few times. The J gene is TRBJ2-1, the V gene TRBV7-3; weak D call: TRBD2 (5 bases). This CDR3 contains 13 residues. The V and J ends lost 4 bases and 9 bases respectively, with 13 bases between them. The germline gives CDR1 SGHTA, CDR2 FQGTGA. CDR3 DNA sequence: TGTGCCAGCAGCTCACTAGAATCGGGTGAGCAGTTCTTC. It is translated as CASSSLESGEQFF.

V usage is TRBV9 and J usage is TRBJ2-7; possible D gene TRBD1, 7 bases. CDR3 size: 17 residues. The germline V and J ends were trimmed by 4 bases and 0 bases, with 20 bases remaining between them. Germline V CDR1 and CDR2: SGDLS, YYNGEE. The CDR3 protein is CASSCPQQGTYSYEQYV. DNA for the CDR3: TGTGCCAGCAGCTGTCCCCAACAGGGGACTTACTCCTACGAGCAGTACGTC.

The chain recombines TRBV29-1 with TRBJ1-2; D is perhaps TRBD1 (5 bases). The CDR3 has 11 amino acids. The V end was cut by 5 bases, the J end by 3 bases, with 7 bases between. The germline V gene encodes CDR1 SQVTM and CDR2 ANQGSEA. DNA of the CDR3: TGCAGCGTTTGGGACTACTATGGCTACACCTTC. It yields the protein CSVWDYYGYTF.